This TCR beta chain was identified during a study of tumor and adjacent non-tumor tissue in lung cancer. The library came from three nested PCR rounds adapted from ARM-PCR protocols. MiXCR was run by TCRdb on the multiplex PCR reads, yielding one entry per CDR3 protein. This table has more than 85,000 distinct CDR3 sequences, approximately 65% appearing once. Germline V gene data show CDR1 as SGHAT and CDR2 as FQDESV (reference sequence). The CDR3 has 15 amino acids. The V and J ends lost 5 bases and 0 bases respectively, with 12 bases between them. The template was RNA from unsorted bulk tissue. Distant lung tissue was collected more than 3 cm away from the tumor edge. Between August and November 2014, newly diagnosed, chemotherapy-naive lung cancer patients underwent thoracic surgery in China.

The material sequenced was distant non-tumor lung tissue. The genes are TRBV11-1 and TRBJ2-3, with D tentatively TRBD2 (6 bases). The source is a man younger than 40 with non-small cell lung cancer. DNA of the CDR3: TGTGCCAGCAGCCCAGTGGGGGGTAGCACAGATACGCAGTATTTT. Protein sequence: CASSPVGGSTDTQYF.